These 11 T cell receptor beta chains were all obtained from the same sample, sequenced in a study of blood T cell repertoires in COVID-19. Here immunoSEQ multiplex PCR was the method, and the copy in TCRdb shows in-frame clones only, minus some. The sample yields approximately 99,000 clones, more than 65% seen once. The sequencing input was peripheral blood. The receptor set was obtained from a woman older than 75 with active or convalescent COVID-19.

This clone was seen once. CDR3 nucleotides: TGTGCCATCAGTGAGGGCGCCGGGGATGGCAATCAGCCCCAGCATTTT. It specifies CAISEGAGDGNQPQHF. The chain carries TRBV10-3 and TRBJ1-5; the D is unclear. The V gene's germline CDR1 is ENHRY and CDR2 SYGVKD. There are 16 residues in the CDR3. Trimming took off 2 bases at V and 2 bases at J, with 13 bases between the two ends.

CDR3 coding DNA: TGTGCCACCAGCAGAGATGATTTGACAGGGGGCTTGGAGACCCAGTACTTC. It yields the protein CATSRDDLTGGLETQYF. This rearrangement joins TRBV15 to TRBJ2-5, with 10 nucleotides matching TRBD1. Germline V gene data show CDR1 as LNHNV and CDR2 as YYDKDF (reference sequence). This CDR3 contains 17 residues. V was pared by 0 bases and J by 5 bases, with 9 bases of the junction left unmatched.

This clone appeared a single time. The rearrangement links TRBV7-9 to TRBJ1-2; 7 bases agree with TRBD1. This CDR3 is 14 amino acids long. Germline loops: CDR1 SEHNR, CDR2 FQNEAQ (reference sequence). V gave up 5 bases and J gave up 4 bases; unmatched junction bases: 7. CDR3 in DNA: TGTGCCAGCAGCACCCGGACAGGCACCTATGGCTACACCTTC. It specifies CASSTRTGTYGYTF.

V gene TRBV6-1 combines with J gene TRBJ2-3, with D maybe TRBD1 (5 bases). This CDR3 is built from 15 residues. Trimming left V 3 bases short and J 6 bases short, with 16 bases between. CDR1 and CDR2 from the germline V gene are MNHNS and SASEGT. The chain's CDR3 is CASSEWGPASDTQYF. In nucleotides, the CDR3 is TGTGCCAGCAGTGAGTGGGGCCCGGCTTCCGATACGCAGTATTTT.

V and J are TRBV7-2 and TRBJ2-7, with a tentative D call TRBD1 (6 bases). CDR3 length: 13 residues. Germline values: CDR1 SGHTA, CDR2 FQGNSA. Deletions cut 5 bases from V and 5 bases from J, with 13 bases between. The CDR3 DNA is TGTGCCAGCAGCCACTCAACAGGGAACGAGCAGTACTTC. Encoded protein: CASSHSTGNEQYF.

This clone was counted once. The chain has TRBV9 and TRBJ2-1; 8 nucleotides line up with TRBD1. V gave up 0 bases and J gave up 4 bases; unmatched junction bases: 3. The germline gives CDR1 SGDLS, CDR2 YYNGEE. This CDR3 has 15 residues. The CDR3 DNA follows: TGTGCCAGCAGCGTAGACAGGGGGAATTACAATGAGCAGTTCTTC. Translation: CASSVDRGNYNEQFF. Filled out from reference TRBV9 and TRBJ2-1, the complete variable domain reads DSGVTQTPKHLITATGQRVTLRCSPRSGDLSVYWYQQSLDQGLQFLIQYYNGEERAKGNILERFSAQQFPDLHSELNLSSLELGDSALYFCASSVDRGNYNEQFFGPGTRLTVL.

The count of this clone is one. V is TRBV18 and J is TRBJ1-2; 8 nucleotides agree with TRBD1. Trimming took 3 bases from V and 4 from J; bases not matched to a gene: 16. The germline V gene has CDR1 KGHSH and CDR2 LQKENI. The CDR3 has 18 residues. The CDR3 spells CASSPLQGAQSGAYGYTF. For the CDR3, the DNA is TGTGCCAGCTCACCGCTTCAGGGGGCGCAGTCAGGTGCCTATGGCTACACCTTC.

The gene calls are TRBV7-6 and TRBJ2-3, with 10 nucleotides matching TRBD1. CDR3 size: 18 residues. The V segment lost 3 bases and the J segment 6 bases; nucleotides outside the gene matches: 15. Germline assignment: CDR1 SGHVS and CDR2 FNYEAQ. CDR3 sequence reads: CASSFFRPGQGLGDTQYF. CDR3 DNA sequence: TGTGCCAGCAGCTTCTTCCGACCGGGACAGGGGTTAGGGGATACGCAGTATTTT.

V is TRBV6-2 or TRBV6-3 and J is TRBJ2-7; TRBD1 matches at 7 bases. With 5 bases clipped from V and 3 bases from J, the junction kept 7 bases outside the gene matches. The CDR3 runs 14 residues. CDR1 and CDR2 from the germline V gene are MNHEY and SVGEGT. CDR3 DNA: TGTGCCAGCAGTCGGGCAGGGGGATACTACGAGCAGTACTTC. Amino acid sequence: CASSRAGGYYEQYF.

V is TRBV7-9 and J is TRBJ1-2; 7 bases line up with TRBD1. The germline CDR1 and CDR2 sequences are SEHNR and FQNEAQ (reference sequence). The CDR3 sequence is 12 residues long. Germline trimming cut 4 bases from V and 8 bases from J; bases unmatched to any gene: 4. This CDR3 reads CASSSGQHGYTF. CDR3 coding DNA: TGTGCCAGCAGCTCGGGACAGCACGGCTACACCTTC.

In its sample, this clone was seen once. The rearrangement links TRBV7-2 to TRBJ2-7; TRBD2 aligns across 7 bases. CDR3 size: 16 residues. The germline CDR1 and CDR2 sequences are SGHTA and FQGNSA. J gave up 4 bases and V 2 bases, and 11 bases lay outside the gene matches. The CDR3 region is CASSLSGGFPNYEQYF. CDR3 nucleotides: TGTGCCAGCAGCTTATCGGGAGGTTTCCCGAATTACGAGCAGTACTTC.